Listed below are T cell receptor beta chains from one sample, sequenced in a study of graft-versus-host responses after intestinal transplantation. Data came from immunoSEQ multiplex PCR; TCRdb stores just in-frame clones and leaves some out. The table records approximately 49,000 clones, 85% to 95% of them present only once. Their cognate antigens are unknown. This sample comprised unstimulated CD8+ T cells sorted from spleen or lymph node cells, obtained before transplant. The receptors come from a human donor who was the organ donor for an intestinal transplant. CDR3s include the opening cysteine and the closing phenylalanine or tryptophan. The D gene is left open where the match is weak. Rows give clone size only sometimes, using once, few, many, or a class for an expanded clone.

>TRBV27|-|TRBJ1-6|-
CATQGIYNSPLHF
TGTGCCACCCAGGGGATCTATAATTCACCCCTCCACTTT
>TRBV30|-|TRBJ2-7|-
CAWGLPGLVNEQYF
TGTGCCTGGGGCCTCCCCGGGCTTGTGAACGAGCAGTACTTC
>TRBV5-6|TRBD1|TRBJ1-1|-
CASSLVGDSLNTEAFF
TGTGCCAGCAGCTTGGTAGGGGACAGCCTGAACACTGAAGCTTTCTTT
>TRBV4-3|TRBD1|TRBJ2-5|-
CASSQDWDREWGETQYF
TGCGCCAGCAGCCAAGATTGGGACAGGGAATGGGGAGAGACCCAGTACTTC
>TRBV27|-|TRBJ2-5|-
CASSPASMEETQYF
TGTGCCAGCAGCCCAGCCTCGATGGAGGAGACCCAGTACTTC
>TRBV7-9|-|TRBJ2-5|-
CASSLGVAEQETQYF
TGTGCCAGCAGCTTAGGGGTGGCAGAACAAGAGACCCAGTACTTC
>TRBV10-3|TRBD1|TRBJ1-1|once
CAISQTGANTEAFF
TGTGCCATCAGTCAGACAGGGGCGAACACTGAAGCTTTCTTT
>TRBV5-1|TRBD2|TRBJ2-3|once
CASSLWTSGGPSGTDTQYF
TGCGCCAGCAGCCTGTGGACTAGCGGGGGGCCTTCCGGCACAGATACGCAGTATTTT
>TRBV7-2|TRBD1|TRBJ2-1|-
CASSLVMSGGYNEQFF
TGTGCCAGCAGCTTAGTCATGTCAGGGGGTTACAATGAGCAGTTCTTC
>TRBV4-2|-|TRBJ2-1|-
CASSHHLTGDNEQFF
TGTGCCAGCAGCCACCACTTGACGGGTGACAATGAGCAGTTCTTC
>TRBV7-3|TRBD1|TRBJ2-6|-
CASSTDRAGLTGANVLTF
TGTGCCAGCAGCACGGACAGGGCGGGCCTCACTGGGGCCAACGTCCTGACTTTC
>TRBV7-8|TRBD1|TRBJ2-3|-
CASSSGTGSHTDTQYF
TGTGCCAGCAGCTCCGGGACAGGGTCCCACACAGATACGCAGTATTTT
>TRBV7-3|TRBD2|TRBJ2-3|-
CASSLTGGSTDTQYF
TGTGCCAGCAGCTTAACGGGGGGGAGCACAGATACGCAGTATTTT
>TRBV9|TRBD1|TRBJ1-2|-
CASSEQDGQGGSLGYTF
TGTGCCAGCAGCGAGCAGGACGGACAGGGCGGGAGTCTCGGCTACACCTTC
>TRBV6-5|-|TRBJ2-5|-
CASSYSKVETQYF
TGTGCCAGCAGCTACTCGAAGGTAGAGACCCAGTACTTC
>TRBV28|-|TRBJ2-7|-
CASSRGEGLDEQYF
TGTGCCAGCAGTCGGGGAGAGGGTCTCGACGAGCAGTACTTC
>TRBV27|TRBD1|TRBJ1-1|-
CASSLGTGLNTEAFF
TGTGCCAGCAGTCTTGGGACAGGACTGAACACTGAAGCTTTCTTT
>TRBV27|TRBD1|TRBJ2-7|-
CASSTGTVFYEQYF
TGTGCCAGCAGTACCGGGACAGTGTTCTACGAGCAGTACTTC
>TRBV7-9|-|TRBJ2-4|-
CASRTIAGNVAKNIQYF
TGTGCCAGCAGAACAATTGCGGGGAACGTGGCCAAAAACATTCAGTACTTC
>TRBV11-2|TRBD1|TRBJ1-2|once
CASSLQPGQGSPNYGYTF
TGTGCCAGCAGCTTACAGCCGGGACAGGGGTCCCCTAACTATGGCTACACCTTC
>TRBV13|TRBD1|TRBJ2-3|-
CASSLGQDTDTQYF
TGTGCCAGCAGCCTTGGACAGGACACAGATACGCAGTATTTT
>TRBV27|TRBD2|TRBJ2-7|-
CASSPPGLAGLYEQYF
TGTGCCAGCAGTCCACCGGGACTAGCGGGGTTATACGAGCAGTACTTC
>TRBV9|-|TRBJ1-2|-
CASSADGTYYGYTF
TGTGCCAGCAGCGCCGACGGGACATACTATGGCTACACCTTC
>TRBV9|-|TRBJ1-3|-
CASTARDTLEESSGNTIYF
TGTGCCAGCACTGCCCGGGACACCCTAGAGGAAAGCTCTGGAAACACCATATATTTT
>TRBV5-1|-|TRBJ2-3|-
CASSLGGGGTDTQYF
TGCGCCAGCAGCTTGGGTGGAGGGGGCACAGATACGCAGTATTTT
>TRBV11-2|TRBD2|TRBJ2-2|once
CASSAGTSGGDPNTGELFF
TGTGCCAGCAGCGCAGGGACTAGCGGGGGGGACCCGAACACCGGGGAGCTGTTTTTT
>TRBV19|TRBD1|TRBJ2-1|-
CATGDRASYNEQFF
TGTGCCACTGGGGACAGGGCCTCCTACAATGAGCAGTTCTTC
>TRBV7-9|TRBD2|TRBJ2-7|-
CASSWTSEGSYEQYF
TGTGCCAGCAGTTGGACTAGCGAGGGTAGTTACGAGCAGTACTTC
>TRBV28|TRBD1|TRBJ1-2|-
CASSPPGTGDYGYTF
TGTGCCAGCAGTCCACCCGGGACAGGCGACTATGGCTACACCTTC
>TRBV28|-|TRBJ2-1|-
CASSQDSNEQFF
TGTGCCAGCAGTCAGGACAGTAATGAGCAGTTCTTC
>TRBV5-6|TRBD1|TRBJ2-7|-
CASSLGTGAREQYF
TGTGCCAGCAGCCTAGGGACAGGGGCTCGAGAGCAGTACTTC
>TRBV7-8|-|TRBJ2-1|-
CASSSTWEVQGEQFF
TGTGCCAGCAGCTCTACCTGGGAGGTGCAAGGTGAGCAGTTCTTC
>TRBV19|TRBD2|TRBJ2-1|-
CASSSGGDYNEQFF
TGTGCCAGTAGTAGCGGGGGAGATTACAATGAGCAGTTCTTC
>TRBV7-8|-|TRBJ1-2|-
CASSLGTNYGYTF
TGTGCCAGCAGCTTAGGGACAAACTATGGCTACACCTTC
>TRBV9|TRBD2|TRBJ2-1|-
CASSSPVGRGAGSYNEQFF
TGTGCCAGCAGCTCCCCGGTAGGGCGGGGGGCCGGCTCCTACAATGAGCAGTTCTTC
>TRBV7-2|TRBD2|TRBJ2-1|-
CASSVRTSGSYNEQFF
TGTGCCAGCAGCGTTAGGACTAGCGGTTCCTACAATGAGCAGTTCTTC
>TRBV4-2|-|TRBJ2-3|-
CTSSQPGGHADTQYF
TGTACCAGCAGCCAACCCGGGGGCCATGCAGATACGCAGTATTTT
>TRBV10-3|-|TRBJ1-1|-
CAISASGFGTEAFF
TGTGCCATCAGTGCGTCCGGATTCGGGACTGAAGCTTTCTTT
>TRBV29-1|TRBD1|TRBJ2-3|-
CSVEDRLGTGGPDTQYF
TGCAGCGTTGAAGATCGGTTAGGGACAGGGGGCCCAGATACGCAGTATTTT
>TRBV11-2|-|TRBJ2-7|once
CASSLDRGSYEQYF
TGTGCCAGCAGCTTAGACAGGGGCTCCTACGAGCAGTACTTC
>TRBV9|-|TRBJ2-1|-
CASSERDNEQFF
TGTGCCAGCAGCGAAAGGGACAATGAGCAGTTCTTC
>TRBV5-1|TRBD1|TRBJ1-1|-
CASSLAGTGEAFF
TGCGCCAGCAGCTTGGCCGGGACAGGTGAAGCTTTCTTT
>TRBV10-3|TRBD2|TRBJ2-5|-
CATQGRKRGGEETQYF
TGTGCCACCCAGGGAAGAAAGCGGGGGGGCGAGGAGACCCAGTACTTC
>TRBV27|TRBD1|TRBJ1-6|few
CASSGDRGMAPLHF
TGTGCCAGCAGTGGGGACAGGGGGATGGCACCCCTCCACTTT
>TRBV11-2|TRBD2|TRBJ2-3|-
CASSVTSGGLPSTDTQYF
TGTGCCAGCAGCGTCACTAGCGGGGGACTCCCCAGCACAGATACGCAGTATTTT
>TRBV2|TRBD2|TRBJ2-7|few
CASTGLAAYEQYF
TGTGCCAGCACTGGACTAGCGGCTTACGAGCAGTACTTC
>TRBV27|TRBD1|TRBJ2-5|-
CASGRQGLQETQYF
TGTGCCAGCGGCCGACAGGGCCTCCAAGAGACCCAGTACTTC
>TRBV29-1|-|TRBJ1-2|-
CSVEPRGGDGYTF
TGCAGCGTTGAACCGAGGGGTGGGGATGGCTACACCTTC
>TRBV15|-|TRBJ2-5|-
CATSRAPNNQETQYF
TGTGCCACCAGCAGAGCCCCGAACAATCAAGAGACCCAGTACTTC
>TRBV5-3|-|TRBJ1-2|-
CARSPSLRGYTF
TGTGCCAGAAGCCCCTCTCTACGGGGCTACACCTTC
>TRBV10-3|-|TRBJ1-3|-
CAISPGNTIYF
TGTGCCATCAGTCCCGGAAACACCATATATTTT
>TRBV27|TRBD2|TRBJ2-7|-
CASASGGRKDEQYF
TGTGCCAGCGCGAGCGGGGGCAGAAAAGACGAGCAGTACTTC
>TRBV4-1|-|TRBJ2-5|-
CASSQGQQETQYF
TGCGCCAGCAGCCAAGGACAGCAAGAGACCCAGTACTTC
>TRBV4-1|-|TRBJ2-1|-
CASSQDSLFVSGTTYNEQFF
TGCGCCAGCAGCCAAGATTCTTTATTCGTATCCGGGACCACCTACAATGAGCAGTTCTTC
>TRBV27|TRBD1|TRBJ2-2|-
CASRKVGQGDGELFF
TGTGCCAGCAGAAAAGTCGGACAGGGCGACGGGGAGCTGTTTTTT
>TRBV29-1|-|TRBJ2-1|-
CSVEGGVTYNEQFF
TGCAGCGTTGAAGGAGGGGTTACCTACAATGAGCAGTTCTTC
>TRBV7-3|-|TRBJ2-1|-
CASSFHETVQNEQFF
TGTGCCAGCAGCTTTCATGAGACCGTCCAGAATGAGCAGTTCTTC
>TRBV7-2|-|TRBJ2-3|-
CASSLVTSDTQYF
TGTGCCAGCAGCTTAGTGACCTCAGATACGCAGTATTTT
>TRBV6-1|TRBD1|TRBJ1-5|-
CASSELIGTGNQPQHF
TGTGCCAGCAGTGAATTAATCGGGACAGGGAATCAGCCCCAGCATTTT